These 31 T cell receptor beta chains came from one sample sequenced in a study of cytomegalovirus exposure and HLA in healthy donors. The PCR employed 60 Vbeta primers together with 13 Jbeta primers. Profiled with immunoSEQ multiplex PCR; TCRdb holds only in-frame clones, not every one. The data contain roughly 150,000 clones, roughly two thirds of them singletons. Material: PBMCs. These receptors all come from a young woman in good health and CMV-seropositive.

The V call is TRBV5-1, the J call TRBJ1-1; 9 bases fit TRBD1. The CDR3 spans 17 residues. The trim removed 0 bases at V and 1 base at J, leaving 7 bases unmatched. The germline V gene encodes CDR1 SGHRS and CDR2 YFSETQ. CDR3 in amino acids: CASSLGWTGVPNTEAFF. The CDR3 DNA is TGCGCCAGCAGCTTGGGGTGGACAGGGGTACCGAACACTGAAGCTTTCTTT. Full variable domain (remainder filled in from reference TRBV5-1 and TRBJ1-1): KAGVTQTPRYLIKTRGQQVTLSCSPISGHRSVSWYQQTPGQGLQFLFEYFSETQRNKGNFPGRFSGRQFSNSRSEMNVSTLELGDSALYLCASSLGWTGVPNTEAFFGQGTRLTVV.

The genes are TRBV7-3 and TRBJ2-1, with TRBD2 matching over 8 bases. Germline V CDR1 and CDR2: SGHTA, FQGTGA. The CDR3 spans 14 residues. V shed 6 bases and J 9 bases; nucleotides not matched to a gene: 10. The chain's CDR3 is CASSWYGGEGEQFF. CDR3 DNA sequence: TGTGCCAGCAGTTGGTACGGGGGGGAGGGTGAGCAGTTCTTC.

This clone was recorded a few times. The chain uses TRBV19 and TRBJ2-1, with D perhaps matching TRBD2 (6 bases). The CDR3 has 13 residues. V lost 3 bases, J lost 8 bases, and 11 bases lay in between. In germline, CDR1 is LNHDA, CDR2 SQIVND (reference sequence). CDR3 protein: CASSMNWEDEQFF. The CDR3 region has the DNA TGTGCCAGTAGTATGAATTGGGAGGATGAGCAGTTCTTC. Full variable domain (missing parts from reference TRBV19 and TRBJ2-1): DGGITQSPKYLFRKEGQNVTLSCEQNLNHDAMYWYRQDPGQGLRLIYYSQIVNDFQKGDIAEGYSVSREKKESFPLTVTSAQKNPTAFYLCASSMNWEDEQFFGPGTRLTVL.

This rearrangement joins TRBV7-2 to TRBJ1-6; a weak D match, TRBD1 (6 bases). This CDR3 spans 15 amino acids. Trimming took off 1 base at V and 10 bases at J, with 14 bases between the two ends. The germline V gene encodes CDR1 SGHTA and CDR2 FQGNSA. The CDR3 protein is CASSLVSQGGSPLHF. The CDR3 DNA reads TGTGCCAGCAGCTTAGTTTCACAGGGTGGATCACCCCTCCACTTT. Full variable domain (outside the CDR3, taken from reference TRBV7-2 and TRBJ1-6): GAGVSQSPSNKVTEKGKDVELRCDPISGHTALYWYRQSLGQGLEFLIYFQGNSAPDKSGLPSDRFSAERTGGSVSTLTIQRTQQEDSAVYLCASSLVSQGGSPLHFGNGTRLTVT.

This clone was picked up one time. V and J are TRBV6-5 and TRBJ1-2; weak D call: TRBD1 (5 bases). Germline loops: CDR1 MNHEY, CDR2 SVGAGI. V shed 2 bases and J shed 5 bases, with 15 bases lying between them. The CDR3 is made up of 15 amino acids. The CDR3 region is CASSYRRGPPYGYTF. CDR3 in DNA: TGTGCCAGCAGTTACCGAAGGGGCCCCCCTTATGGCTACACCTTC.

For the CDR3, the DNA is TGCGCCAGCAGTCCTACTCTTACCTCTACCTACGAGCAGTACTTC. Amino acids: CASSPTLTSTYEQYF. The chain is built from TRBV4-1 and TRBJ2-7; D gene uncertain. V dropped 6 bases and J dropped 2 bases, with 17 bases sitting between them. The germline V gene has CDR1 MGHRA and CDR2 YSYEKL. The CDR3 loop spans 15 amino acids.

This clone appeared once. The same CDR3 also results from other DNA sequences found in this sample. V gene TRBV4-2 combines with J gene TRBJ1-1; D is undetermined. The germline gives CDR1 LGHNA, CDR2 YNFKEQ. The CDR3 length is 14 residues. The ends were cut back, 3 bases at V and 1 base at J, with 9 bases in the middle. The CDR3: CASSQIGQNTEAFF. In DNA, the CDR3 is TGTGCCAGCAGCCAGATTGGGCAGAACACTGAAGCTTTCTTT.

This clone occurred a few times. This sequence joins TRBV28 and TRBJ1-1, with TRBD1 matching 7 bases. The CDR3 sequence is 12 residues long. Trimming took 5 bases from V and 8 from J; bases not matched to a gene: 5. From germline, CDR1 is MDHEN and CDR2 SYDVKM. The DNA for the CDR3 is TGTGCCAGCAGTCAACAGGGGTTCGAAGCTTTCTTT. Amino acid sequence: CASSQQGFEAFF.

Turning to this clone: Germline is not matched at one junction end, which may reflect a read error. The genes are TRBV30 and TRBJ1-1; TRBD1 might be the D (6 bases). Germline assignment: CDR1 GTSNPN and CDR2 SVGIG (reference sequence). CDR3 length: 11 residues. CDR3 sequence reads: CAGVSNTEAFF. Here the CDR3 DNA reads TGCGCAGGGGTGTCTAACACTGAAGCTTTCTTT.

The chain combines TRBV4-2 with TRBJ1-5; D is unresolved. V lost 2 bases and J 4 bases, leaving 12 bases between the germline ends. The CDR3 length is 15 residues. Germline CDR1 is LGHNA and CDR2 is YNFKEQ. The CDR3 nucleotides read TGTGCCAGCAGCCAAAACCAGAACGCTAATCAGCCCCAGCATTTT. Its protein product is CASSQNQNANQPQHF.

The rearrangement links TRBV5-1 to TRBJ1-1, with 7 positions matching TRBD1. Germline lookup yields CDR1 SGHRS and CDR2 YFSETQ. V shed 2 bases, J shed 1 base, and the junction held 14 bases outside the gene matches. The CDR3 is 18 residues long. CDR3 coding DNA: TGCGCCAGCAGCTTAAAAGGGGGGACAGTGAATTGGAACACTGAAGCTTTCTTT. As protein: CASSLKGGTVNWNTEAFF.

This clone was recorded once. V gene TRBV10-3 combines with J gene TRBJ1-2; tentatively, D is TRBD1 (5 bases). CDR1 is ENHRY and CDR2 is SYGVKD in the germline V gene. The ends were cut back, 0 bases at V and 2 bases at J, with 10 bases in the middle. CDR3 length: 15 residues. CDR3 in amino acids: CAISESADSNYGYTF. DNA for the CDR3: TGTGCCATCAGTGAGTCCGCAGACAGCAACTATGGCTACACCTTC.

This chain uses TRBV7-2 with TRBJ2-7; D is possibly TRBD1 (6 bases). Germline V lookup: CDR1 SGHTA, CDR2 FQGNSA. Trimming pared 5 bases from V and 3 bases from J, leaving 17 bases between. This CDR3 spans 15 amino acids. CDR3 sequence: CASSIQGSGVYEQYF. DNA for the CDR3: TGTGCCAGCAGCATCCAGGGGAGCGGAGTCTACGAGCAGTACTTC.

This clone appeared once. The J gene is TRBJ2-1, the V gene TRBV5-1; 10 bases map to TRBD2. Germline trimming cut 1 base from V and 0 bases from J; bases unmatched to any gene: 10. This CDR3 comprises 19 residues. Germline values: CDR1 SGHRS, CDR2 YFSETQ. CDR3 coding DNA: TGCGCCAGCAGCTTGCCCGGGGCTAGCGGGGGCGGCTCCTACAATGAGCAGTTCTTC. It codes for CASSLPGASGGGSYNEQFF.

This rearrangement joins TRBV2 to TRBJ1-4; 9 bases are a match to TRBD1. The CDR3 has 14 residues. Germline CDR1 and CDR2: SNHLY and FYNNEI. V lost 6 bases and J lost 6; bases outside the gene matches: 5. The CDR3 region has the DNA TGTGCCAGCAGCCCGGACAGGGGAGATGAAAAACTGTTTTTT. Amino acid sequence: CASSPDRGDEKLFF.

This chain joins TRBV9 and TRBJ1-1, with 7 positions matching TRBD1. Germline CDR1 reads SGDLS; CDR2 reads YYNGEE. J lost 10 bases, V lost 3 bases, and 6 bases had no gene match. The CDR3 spans 12 residues. This CDR3 reads CASSGLGGGAFF. For the CDR3, the DNA is TGTGCCAGCAGCGGCCTAGGGGGCGGAGCTTTCTTT.

The chain combines TRBV7-8 with TRBJ2-3; D perhaps matches TRBD1 (6 bases). CDR3 length: 14 amino acids. Germline values: CDR1 SGHVS, CDR2 FQNEAQ. Between the trimmed V and J ends, which lost 1 base and 6 bases, there was a span of 11 bases. The CDR3 loop reads CASSLVSGADTQYF. CDR3 bases: TGTGCCAGCAGCTTAGTATCAGGGGCGGATACGCAGTATTTT.

Here the CDR3 reads CASSLERGAQKQFF. CDR3 in DNA: TGTGCCAGCAGTTTGGAGCGGGGGGCGCAAAAGCAGTTCTTC. The rearrangement uses TRBV27 and TRBJ2-1; 9 positions agree with TRBD2. Germline assignment: CDR1 MNHEY and CDR2 SMNVEV (reference sequence). The V and J ends lost 3 bases and 11 bases, in that order; junction bases with no gene match: 8. The CDR3 extends over 14 amino acids.

The chain joins TRBV4-3 to TRBJ1-2, with D perhaps matching TRBD1 (6 bases). The CDR3 is made up of 15 amino acids. CDR1 is LGHNA, CDR2 YSLEER, per germline. Trimming stripped 0 bases from V and 5 bases from J, with 13 bases between. The CDR3, as DNA: TGCGCCAGCAGCCAAGATACCAGGGGAGAGTATGGCTACACCTTC. It encodes CASSQDTRGEYGYTF.

The chain joins TRBV7-2 to TRBJ1-5; D remains ambiguous. In germline, CDR1 is SGHTA, CDR2 FQGNSA. V was shortened by 2 bases and J by 6 bases, with 8 bases between the two germline ends. This CDR3 spans 13 amino acids. CDR3 residues: CASSLSISQPQHF. The DNA of the CDR3 is TGTGCCAGCAGCTTATCAATTTCTCAGCCCCAGCATTTT.

J is TRBJ2-3 and V is TRBV28, with 8 positions matching TRBD2. J was trimmed by 4 bases and V by 2 bases; bases with no gene match: 14. CDR3 length: 18 amino acids. The germline CDR1 and CDR2 sequences are MDHEN and SYDVKM. The CDR3 loop is CASSLGRGGLGTADTQYF. Written as DNA, the CDR3 is TGTGCCAGCAGTTTAGGACGGGGGGGCCTCGGTACAGCAGATACGCAGTATTTT.

The J gene is TRBJ2-7, the V gene TRBV5-1; TRBD1 matches 9 bases. Germline CDR1 and CDR2: SGHRS and YFSETQ. This CDR3 contains 13 residues. Trimming took 5 bases from V and 4 from J; bases not matched to a gene: 4. Here the CDR3 reads CASRTGGLYEQYF. The CDR3 DNA is TGCGCCAGCAGGACAGGGGGGCTTTACGAGCAGTACTTC.

The CDR3 nucleotides are TGTGCCAGCAGGGCCGGGACACAGAACTACGAGCAGTACTTC. It translates to CASRAGTQNYEQYF. The V and J genes are TRBV6-1 and TRBJ2-7; tentatively, D is TRBD1 (6 bases). This CDR3 spans 14 amino acids. Per germline, CDR1 MNHNS and CDR2 SASEGT. The V end lost 6 bases, the J end lost 3 bases, and 15 bases lay between the germline ends.

This chain connects TRBV4-3 to TRBJ2-3; maybe TRBD1 (5 bases). The CDR3 contains 15 residues. V was shortened by 3 bases and J by 0 bases, with 10 bases between the two germline ends. Germline-derived CDR1 and CDR2 are LGHNA and YSLEER. DNA for the CDR3: TGCGCCAGCAGCCATGACACAGGTAGCACAGATACGCAGTATTTT. The encoded protein is CASSHDTGSTDTQYF.

V is TRBV28 and J is TRBJ2-7, with D unresolved. The CDR3 runs 13 residues. Germline CDR1 and CDR2: MDHEN and SYDVKM. V lost 6 bases to trimming and J lost 2 bases, with 11 bases between them. The CDR3 DNA reads as TGTGCCAGCAGACCTCGGGTACCCTACGAGCAGTACTTC. It is translated as CASRPRVPYEQYF. Drawing the rest from reference TRBV28 and TRBJ2-7, the complete variable domain is DVKVTQSSRYLVKRTGEKVFLECVQDMDHENMFWYRQDPGLGLRLIYFSYDVKMKEKGDIPEGYSVSREKKERFSLILESASTNQTSMYLCASRPRVPYEQYFGPGTRLTVT.

The CDR3 region has the DNA TGCGCCAGCAGCCCAGGGACACTCAATGAGCAGTTCTTC. The encoded protein is CASSPGTLNEQFF. The chain employs TRBV5-1 and TRBJ2-1; the D gene is possibly TRBD1 (6 bases). CDR3 length: 13 amino acids. Germline-derived CDR1 and CDR2 are SGHRS and YFSETQ. V lost 4 bases and J 6 bases, leaving 11 bases between the germline ends.

The V call is TRBV2, the J call TRBJ1-1; D may be TRBD1 (5 bases). Germline values: CDR1 SNHLY, CDR2 FYNNEI. V was shortened by 11 bases and J by 11 bases, with 27 bases between the two germline ends. The CDR3 has 14 residues. The CDR3 nucleotides read TGTGCCGAAAGGGAGGACACACGTCAGTTCGCTGCTTTCTTT. Its translation is CAEREDTRQFAAFF.

The chain carries TRBV7-2 and TRBJ2-7, with TRBD2 identical over 7 bases. Germline V gene data show CDR1 as SGHTA and CDR2 as FQGNSA. J was trimmed by 4 bases and V by 1 base; bases with no gene match: 13. CDR3 length: 17 amino acids. CDR3 region: CASSLVPWGSGEYEQYF. In nucleotides, the CDR3 is TGTGCCAGCAGCTTAGTACCTTGGGGAAGCGGGGAGTACGAGCAGTACTTC. The whole variable domain, remainder taken from reference TRBV7-2 and TRBJ2-7, is GAGVSQSPSNKVTEKGKDVELRCDPISGHTALYWYRQSLGQGLEFLIYFQGNSAPDKSGLPSDRFSAERTGGSVSTLTIQRTQQEDSAVYLCASSLVPWGSGEYEQYFGPGTRLTVT.

The chain links TRBV6-5 to TRBJ1-1; 7 bases match TRBD1. The V segment lost 5 bases and the J segment 6 bases; nucleotides outside the gene matches: 6. Germline values: CDR1 MNHEY, CDR2 SVGAGI. This CDR3 region has 13 residues. Here the CDR3 DNA reads TGTGCCAGCAGTGGACAGGCTTTCTCTGAAGCTTTCTTT. This codes for CASSGQAFSEAFF.

This clone has a handful of counts. This chain uses TRBV5-1 with TRBJ1-1; D perhaps matches TRBD1 (5 bases). Between the trimmed V and J ends, which lost 6 bases and 4 bases, there was a span of 16 bases. Germline CDR1 is SGHRS and CDR2 is YFSETQ. The CDR3 contains 14 residues. The CDR3 DNA sequence: TGCGCCAGCACCCTCGGGGGACCCTCCACTGAAGCTTTCTTT. Its protein is CASTLGGPSTEAFF.

There are a few counts of this clone. CDR3 in amino acids: CASSQVGTATPSLQETQYF. The CDR3 nucleotides read TGCGCCAGCAGCCAAGTAGGGACAGCGACACCATCTCTTCAAGAGACCCAGTACTTC. The chain links TRBV4-1 to TRBJ2-5; 7 nucleotides line up with TRBD1. V gave up 1 base and J gave up 2 bases; unmatched junction bases: 16. The CDR3 is 19 residues long. Germline V gene lookup returns CDR1 MGHRA and CDR2 YSYEKL.